Given below is one T cell receptor (beta chain) in context. In the authors' methods: Using reference gene primer amplification, nucleated cell counts were estimated. Only in-frame clones appear in the TCRdb table, and some are missing; sequencing was by immunoSEQ multiplex PCR. V and J calls plus clone size are reproduced from that table; the DNA served to infer D and trimming. The sample lists hundreds of thousands of clones; around four fifths were seen once. The sample is drawn from a study of blood T cell repertoires in COVID-19. Germline assignment: CDR1 SGHRS and CDR2 YFSETQ. V gave up 6 bases and J gave up 5 bases, with 15 bases separating them. This CDR3 is 14 amino acids long.

V is TRBV5-1 and J is TRBJ2-1; D is perhaps TRBD2 (6 bases). Specimen: peripheral blood. This receptor was identified in a woman aged 80 or over with active or convalescent COVID-19. This CDR3 reads CASIVTAGNNEQFF. The CDR3, as DNA: TGCGCCAGCATTGTTACAGCGGGCAACAATGAGCAGTTCTTC.